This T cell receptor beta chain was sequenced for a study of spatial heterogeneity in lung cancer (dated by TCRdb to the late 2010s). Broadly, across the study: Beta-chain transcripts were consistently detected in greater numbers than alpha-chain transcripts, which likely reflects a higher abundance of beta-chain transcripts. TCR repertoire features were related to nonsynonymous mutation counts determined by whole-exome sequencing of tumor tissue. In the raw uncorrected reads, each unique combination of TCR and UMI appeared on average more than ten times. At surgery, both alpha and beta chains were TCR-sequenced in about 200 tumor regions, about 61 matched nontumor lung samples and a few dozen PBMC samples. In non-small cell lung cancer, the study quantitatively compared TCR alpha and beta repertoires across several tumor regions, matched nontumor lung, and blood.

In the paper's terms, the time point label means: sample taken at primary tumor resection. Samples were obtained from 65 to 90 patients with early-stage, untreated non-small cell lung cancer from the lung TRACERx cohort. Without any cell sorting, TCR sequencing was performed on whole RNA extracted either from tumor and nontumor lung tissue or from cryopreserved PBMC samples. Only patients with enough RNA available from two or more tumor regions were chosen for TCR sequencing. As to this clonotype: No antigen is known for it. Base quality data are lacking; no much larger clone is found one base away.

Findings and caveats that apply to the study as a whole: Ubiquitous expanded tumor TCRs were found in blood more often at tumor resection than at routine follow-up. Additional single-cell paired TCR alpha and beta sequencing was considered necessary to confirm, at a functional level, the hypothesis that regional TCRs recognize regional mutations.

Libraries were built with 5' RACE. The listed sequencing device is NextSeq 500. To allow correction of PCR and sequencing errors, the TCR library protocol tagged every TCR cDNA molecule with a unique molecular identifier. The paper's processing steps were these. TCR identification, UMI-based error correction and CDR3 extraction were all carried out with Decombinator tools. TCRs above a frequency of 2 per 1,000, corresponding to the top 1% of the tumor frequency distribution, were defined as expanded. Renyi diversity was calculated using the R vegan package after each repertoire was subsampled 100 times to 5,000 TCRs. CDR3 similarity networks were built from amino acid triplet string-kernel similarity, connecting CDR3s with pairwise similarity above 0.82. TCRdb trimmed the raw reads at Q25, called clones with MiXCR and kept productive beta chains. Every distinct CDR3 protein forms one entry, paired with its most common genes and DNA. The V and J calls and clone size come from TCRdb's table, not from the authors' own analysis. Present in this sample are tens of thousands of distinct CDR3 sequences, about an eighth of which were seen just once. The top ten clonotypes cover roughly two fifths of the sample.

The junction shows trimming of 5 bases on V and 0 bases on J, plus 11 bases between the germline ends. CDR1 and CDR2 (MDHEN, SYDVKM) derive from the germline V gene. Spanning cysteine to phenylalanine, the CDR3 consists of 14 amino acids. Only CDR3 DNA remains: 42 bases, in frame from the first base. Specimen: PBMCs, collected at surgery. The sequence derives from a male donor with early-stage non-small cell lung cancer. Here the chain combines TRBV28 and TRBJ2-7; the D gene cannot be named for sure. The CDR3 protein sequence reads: CASSPGFSSYEQYF. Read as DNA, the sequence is TGTGCCAGCAGTCCAGGCTTTAGCTCCTACGAGCAGTACTTC.